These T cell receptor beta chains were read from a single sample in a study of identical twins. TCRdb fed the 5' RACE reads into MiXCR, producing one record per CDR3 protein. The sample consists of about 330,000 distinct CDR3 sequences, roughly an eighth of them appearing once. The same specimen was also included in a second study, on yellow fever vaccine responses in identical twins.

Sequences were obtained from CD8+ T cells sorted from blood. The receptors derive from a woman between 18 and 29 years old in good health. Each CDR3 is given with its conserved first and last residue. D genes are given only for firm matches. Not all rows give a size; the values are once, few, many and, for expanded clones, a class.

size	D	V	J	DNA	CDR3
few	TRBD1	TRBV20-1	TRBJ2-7	TGCAGTGCTAGAGATCAGGGGGAAACTATCTCCTACGAGCAGTACTTC	CSARDQGETISYEQYF
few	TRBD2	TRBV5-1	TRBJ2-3	TGCGCCAGCAGCTTGACCAGCGGGAGACCGTCAGATACGCAGTATTTT	CASSLTSGRPSDTQYF
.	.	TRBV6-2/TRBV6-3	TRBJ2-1	TGTGCCAGCAGTTACTTTAGGCAGGGCGTGGAGCAGTTCTTC	CASSYFRQGVEQFF
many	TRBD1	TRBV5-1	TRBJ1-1	TGCGCCAGCAGCGAAAGGGACAGGGGAACTGAAGCTTTCTTT	CASSERDRGTEAFF
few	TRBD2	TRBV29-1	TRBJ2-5	TGCAGCGCCCATAGCGGGGGGGCCGTATCCTCAGAGACCCAGTACTTC	CSAHSGGAVSSETQYF
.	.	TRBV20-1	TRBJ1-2	TGCAGTGCCGAGGACGGAGGGTTACGTGGCTACACCTTC	CSAEDGGLRGYTF
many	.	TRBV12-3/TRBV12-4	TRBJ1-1	TGTGCCAGCCGTCAATTCACAGGGAACACTGAAGCTTTCTTT	CASRQFTGNTEAFF
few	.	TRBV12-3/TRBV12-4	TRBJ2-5	TGTGCCAGCGGTCCGGGACATGAAGAGACCCAGTACTTC	CASGPGHEETQYF
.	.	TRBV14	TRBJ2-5	TGTGCCAGCAGCCAAGAATGGGAGACCCAGTACTTC	CASSQEWETQYF
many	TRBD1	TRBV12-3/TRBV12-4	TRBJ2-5	TGTGCCAGCACCGCGGACAGGGGAGAGACCCAGTACTTC	CASTADRGETQYF
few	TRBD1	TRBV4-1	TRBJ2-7	TGCGCCAGCAGCCAAGATCAGTCCGAACAGGGGCTAGCCTACGAGCAGTACTTC	CASSQDQSEQGLAYEQYF
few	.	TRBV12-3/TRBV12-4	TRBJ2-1	TGTGCCAGCAGTTCCCCCGGGGTTAGCAATGAGCAGTTCTTC	CASSSPGVSNEQFF
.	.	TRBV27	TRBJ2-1	TGTGCCAGCAGTTCGTATCCTATGGGGGATGAGCAGTTCTTC	CASSSYPMGDEQFF
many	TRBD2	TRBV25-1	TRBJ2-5	TGTGCCAGCATCACCCCCACTCCTACTAAAGCGGGGGGGTCCCCTTACCAAGAGACCCAGTACTTC	CASITPTPTKAGGSPYQETQYF
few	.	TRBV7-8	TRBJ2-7	TGTGCCAGCAGCTTAGTTGCGGATAGGGGACACTACGAGCAGTACTTC	CASSLVADRGHYEQYF
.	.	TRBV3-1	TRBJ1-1	TGTGCCAGCAGCCATTTGGAGGGGGAAATTCCTGAAGCTTTCTTT	CASSHLEGEIPEAFF
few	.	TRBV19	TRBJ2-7	TGTGCCAGTAGTACCTCGCACAACTACGAGCAGTACTTC	CASSTSHNYEQYF
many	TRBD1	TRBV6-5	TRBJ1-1	TGTGCCAGCAGTTTTTCCTTGACAGGGGCGGGGAACACTGAAGCTTTCTTT	CASSFSLTGAGNTEAFF
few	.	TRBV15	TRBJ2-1	TGTGCCACCAGCGGGAGACAGAACTCCTACAATGAGCAGTTCTTC	CATSGRQNSYNEQFF
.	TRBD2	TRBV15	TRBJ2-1	TGTGCCACCAGCGCAGGACTAGCTAACAATGAGCAGTTCTTC	CATSAGLANNEQFF
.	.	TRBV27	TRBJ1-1	TGTGCCAGCAGCCCACCTATGGGGGCGGTCACTGAAGCTTTCTTT	CASSPPMGAVTEAFF
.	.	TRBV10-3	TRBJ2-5	TGTGCCATCAGTGAGTCAGAGGGCGCTGAGACCCAGTACTTC	CAISESEGAETQYF